This entry concerns a single T cell receptor (beta chain). The data derive from a study of T cells in tumors and immune-related adverse events. Germline V gene data show CDR1 as SGHRS and CDR2 as YFSETQ. With 5 bases clipped from V and 7 bases from J, the junction kept 11 bases outside the gene matches. The CDR3 sequence is 15 residues long. Produced via immunoSEQ multiplex PCR; TCRdb's table is partial and in-frame only. The sample shows roughly 20,000 clones, around 90% of them seen only once. The specimen was lymph node tissue, collected from a patient treated with anti-PD-1 therapy. The chain employs TRBV5-1 and TRBJ1-4; 7 bases are a match to TRBD1. The sequence was collected from a female donor with metastatic renal cell carcinoma. The DNA of the CDR3 is TGCGCCAGCAGTTTCCAGACAGGGATCGGTGAAAAACTGTTTTTT. Translating it yields CASSFQTGIGEKLFF.